The 14 T cell receptor beta chains in this list originate from one sample, sequenced in a study of T cell responses to AZD1222 COVID-19 vaccine. Libraries were prepared by immunoSEQ multiplex PCR; TCRdb keeps only in-frame clonotypes and omits some of them. The sample consists of about 92,000 clones, 90% to 95% of them appearing once. The sample was peripheral blood, taken on day 0 of AZD1222 vaccination. Receptors originate from an adult in good health.

This clone was observed once. The V gene is TRBV7-6, the J gene TRBJ1-2; 11 bases line up with TRBD1. The CDR3 extends over 18 amino acids. With 5 bases clipped from V and 8 bases from J, the junction kept 19 bases outside the gene matches. Germline lookup yields CDR1 SGHVS and CDR2 FNYEAQ. The CDR3 bases are TGTGCCAGCAGCCCCTCCCGGGACAGGGGGAGTTATAATTTCGGCTACACCTTC. It specifies CASSPSRDRGSYNFGYTF.

V gene TRBV10-3 combines with J gene TRBJ1-5, with 7 nucleotides matching TRBD1. Germline CDR1 ENHRY, CDR2 SYGVKD. The CDR3 length is 13 residues. V lost 10 bases to trimming and J lost 4 bases; unmatched junction nucleotides: 7. CDR3 sequence: CATTRDRNQPQHF. CDR3 coding DNA: TGTGCCACCACCCGGGACAGAAATCAGCCCCAGCATTTT.

This chain connects TRBV27 to TRBJ2-7; D remains unclear. Germline CDR1 MNHEY, CDR2 SMNVEV (reference sequence). This CDR3 comprises 14 residues. Deletions cut 3 bases from V and 0 bases from J, with 9 bases between. The CDR3 nucleotides read TGTGCCAGCAGTTTGGATCCGAGCTCCTACGAGCAGTACTTC. Protein: CASSLDPSSYEQYF.

The chain joins TRBV15 to TRBJ2-2, with 10 positions matching TRBD2. This CDR3 region has 15 residues. Trimming took 5 bases from V and 4 from J; bases not matched to a gene: 4. The germline V gene has CDR1 LNHNV and CDR2 YYDKDF (reference sequence). In nucleotides, the CDR3 is TGTGCCACCAGCTGGGGACTAGCGAGCACCGGGGAGCTGTTTTTT. This encodes CATSWGLASTGELFF.

This chain joins TRBV7-9 and TRBJ1-2; no reliable D call. CDR3 size: 13 residues. Germline CDR1 is SEHNR and CDR2 is FQNEAQ (reference sequence). The V and J ends lost 2 bases and 3 bases respectively, with 7 bases between them. DNA for the CDR3: TGTGCCAGCAGCTTATCTCCGGACTATGGCTACACCTTC. This sequence encodes CASSLSPDYGYTF.

V usage is TRBV19 and J usage is TRBJ2-1, with D possibly called TRBD1 or TRBD2 (5 bases each). This CDR3 spans 15 amino acids. V was clipped by 3 bases and J by 9 bases, with 18 bases between them. The V gene's germline CDR1 is LNHDA and CDR2 SQIVND (reference sequence). Here the CDR3 reads CASSIEGARVAEQFF. The CDR3 region has the DNA TGTGCCAGTAGTATTGAGGGAGCCAGGGTGGCTGAGCAGTTCTTC.

The gene calls are TRBV9 and TRBJ2-1, with 10 bases lining up with TRBD2. Losses at the gene ends were 7 bases for V and 4 bases for J; bases not matched to a gene: 5. The CDR3 loop spans 14 amino acids. Germline values: CDR1 SGDLS, CDR2 YYNGEE. The CDR3 region has the DNA TGTGCCAGCCGAGGGACTAGCGATTACAATGAGCAGTTCTTC. This sequence encodes CASRGTSDYNEQFF. The full variable domain, its missing parts supplied by reference TRBV9 and TRBJ2-1, is DSGVTQTPKHLITATGQRVTLRCSPRSGDLSVYWYQQSLDQGLQFLIQYYNGEERAKGNILERFSAQQFPDLHSELNLSSLELGDSALYFCASRGTSDYNEQFFGPGTRLTVL.

The genes are TRBV27 and TRBJ2-7, with D possibly being TRBD1 or TRBD2 (5 bases each). The CDR3 contains 14 residues. The V gene lost 2 bases and the J gene lost 4 bases, with 12 bases spanning the gap. CDR1 is MNHEY, CDR2 SMNVEV, per germline (reference sequence). CDR3 sequence: CASSLGRGRYEQYF. Here the CDR3 DNA reads TGTGCCAGCAGTTTAGGACGGGGCCGGTACGAGCAGTACTTC.

This chain uses TRBV5-1 with TRBJ1-5; maybe TRBD1 (6 bases). V gave up 0 bases and J gave up 0 bases, with 7 bases separating them. There are 15 residues in the CDR3. Germline lookup yields CDR1 SGHRS and CDR2 YFSETQ. CDR3 nucleotides: TGCGCCAGCAGCTTGGTAGGGGGTAGCAATCAGCCCCAGCATTTT. Amino acid sequence: CASSLVGGSNQPQHF.

The rearrangement links TRBV7-3 to TRBJ2-7; TRBD2 agrees at 10 bases. Germline CDR1 and CDR2: SGHTA and FQGTGA. The CDR3 is 15 residues long. V lost 2 bases and J lost 2; bases outside the gene matches: 3. CDR3 nucleotides: TGTGCCAGCAGCTTACAGAGCGGGGGGGCCTACGAGCAGTACTTC. The encoded protein is CASSLQSGGAYEQYF.

V is TRBV19 and J is TRBJ1-2; maybe TRBD1 (5 bases). V lost 7 bases to trimming and J lost 7 bases, with 16 bases between them. The CDR3 is 13 residues long. Germline V CDR1 and CDR2: LNHDA, SQIVND (reference sequence). The CDR3 reads CASIASQGFGYTF. CDR3 DNA sequence: TGTGCCAGTATTGCTTCTCAGGGTTTTGGCTACACCTTC.

This chain connects TRBV5-1 to TRBJ2-5; D may correspond to TRBD1 or TRBD2 (6 bases each). CDR1 and CDR2 (germline): SGHRS, YFSETQ. CDR3 length: 17 residues. Between the trimmed V and J ends, which lost 1 base and 2 bases, there was a span of 18 bases. In DNA form, the CDR3 reads TGCGCCAGCAGCTTGAGAACTGTGGGGGGCAGGCAAGAGACCCAGTACTTC. Translating gives CASSLRTVGGRQETQYF.

The chain carries TRBV27 and TRBJ1-2; TRBD1 is a possible D gene (6 bases). From germline, CDR1 is MNHEY and CDR2 SMNVEV (reference sequence). V lost 11 bases, J lost 8 bases, and 21 bases lay in between. CDR3 length: 13 residues. The CDR3 region is CAVPKEGGSGYTF. DNA of the CDR3: TGTGCCGTCCCCAAAGAGGGGGGAAGCGGCTACACCTTC.

The chain has TRBV4-2 and TRBJ2-7, with D perhaps matching TRBD1 (6 bases). Germline values: CDR1 LGHNA, CDR2 YNFKEQ. This CDR3 is 14 amino acids long. V shed 1 base and J shed 6 bases, with 13 bases lying between them. The CDR3, as DNA: TGTGCCAGCAGCCAAGTCTCAGGGGTGGGCGAGCAGTACTTC. Its protein product is CASSQVSGVGEQYF.